This TCR beta chain was recovered during a study of T cells after yellow fever vaccination. Germline CDR1 is MNHEY and CDR2 is SVGAGI. Losses at the gene ends were 4 bases for V and 2 bases for J; bases not matched to a gene: 4. CDR3 length: 15 residues. General study results and limits: Most clones from primary vaccination resurfaced after the booster (around 95% CD4, over 85% CD8). Researchers noted that a small share of clonotypes showed up in both CD4 and CD8 compartments. High-abundance clonotypes from the bulk population could contaminate FACS-sorted repertoires.

TCRdb called the 5' RACE reads again in MiXCR, with one record for every CDR3 protein. Among 300,000 or so distinct CDR3 sequences, 10% to 15% were seen once, and the ten largest hold 0.4% to 0.65%. This clonotype was detected only a few times. Its matching antigen is unknown. Sequencing used CD4+ T cells sorted from PBMCs, obtained 45 days after the yellow fever booster vaccination. The receptor was isolated from a man younger than 45 who received the YFV17D yellow fever vaccine. The genes are TRBV6-5 and TRBJ2-7; 11 positions match TRBD2. In DNA, the CDR3 is TGTGCCAGCAGTTCGCTAGCGGGAGGAACCTACGAGCAGTACTTC. Amino acids: CASSSLAGGTYEQYF.